A selection of T cell receptor beta chains follows, all from one sample in a study of CD8 T cells in Susac syndrome. MiXCR was run by TCRdb on the immunoSEQ multiplex PCR reads, yielding one entry per CDR3 protein. The sample shows about 160,000 distinct CDR3 sequences, 85% to 95% of them seen only once. The specimen was CD4+ T cells from PBMCs. The receptors stem from a human donor in good health. The CDR3 runs from the conserved cysteine through the conserved F or W. Fields, in order: V gene, D gene, clone size, J gene, CDR3 protein, CDR3 DNA. The D gene is left open where the match is weak. Some rows mark clone size as missing; the rest say once, few, many or name a class of expanded clone.

v_gene: TRBV19
d_gene: TRBD1
abundance: .
j_gene: TRBJ2-2
CDR3aa: CASSDGQGVNTGELFF
CDR3nt: TGTGCCAGTAGTGACGGACAGGGGGTTAACACCGGGGAGCTGTTTTTT

v_gene: TRBV3-1
d_gene: .
abundance: .
j_gene: TRBJ1-2
CDR3aa: CASSHATAAGGYTF
CDR3nt: TGTGCCAGCAGCCATGCGACGGCCGCGGGGGGCTACACCTTC

v_gene: TRBV23-1
d_gene: TRBD2
abundance: .
j_gene: TRBJ2-2
CDR3aa: CASTQGEGKGDTGELFF
CDR3nt: TGCGCCAGCACCCAAGGGGAGGGGAAGGGAGACACCGGGGAGCTGTTTTTT

v_gene: TRBV11-2
d_gene: .
abundance: .
j_gene: TRBJ2-7
CDR3aa: CASSLALQGEQYF
CDR3nt: TGTGCCAGCAGCTTAGCTTTACAGGGTGAGCAGTACTTC

v_gene: TRBV7-2
d_gene: .
abundance: .
j_gene: TRBJ2-5
CDR3aa: CASTGQQETQYF
CDR3nt: TGTGCCAGCACGGGACAACAAGAGACCCAGTACTTC

v_gene: TRBV7-9
d_gene: .
abundance: .
j_gene: TRBJ1-1
CDR3aa: CASSFGKAYTEAFF
CDR3nt: TGTGCCAGCAGCTTTGGGAAGGCGTACACTGAAGCTTTCTTT

v_gene: TRBV20-1
d_gene: .
abundance: .
j_gene: TRBJ1-2
CDR3aa: CSARAGMVGGANYGYTF
CDR3nt: TGCAGTGCTAGAGCTGGCATGGTGGGGGGAGCTAACTATGGCTACACCTTC

v_gene: TRBV19
d_gene: TRBD1
abundance: .
j_gene: TRBJ1-5
CDR3aa: CASTPGTGYQPQHF
CDR3nt: TGTGCCAGTACCCCCGGGACAGGTTATCAGCCCCAGCATTTT

v_gene: TRBV12-3/TRBV12-4
d_gene: .
abundance: .
j_gene: TRBJ1-2
CDR3aa: CASSSPERLRGYTF
CDR3nt: TGTGCCAGCAGTTCCCCCGAGCGTCTGCGGGGCTACACCTTC

v_gene: TRBV30
d_gene: .
abundance: .
j_gene: TRBJ2-7
CDR3aa: CAWGLTYEQYF
CDR3nt: TGTGCCTGGGGACTAACCTACGAGCAGTACTTC

v_gene: TRBV6-5
d_gene: .
abundance: .
j_gene: TRBJ2-4
CDR3aa: CASAPQGTKNIQYF
CDR3nt: TGTGCCAGCGCCCCGCAGGGGACCAAAAACATTCAGTACTTC

v_gene: TRBV6-6
d_gene: TRBD1
abundance: .
j_gene: TRBJ1-4
CDR3aa: CASRPTGGPTNEKLFF
CDR3nt: TGTGCCAGCAGGCCGACAGGGGGTCCAACTAATGAAAAACTGTTTTTT

v_gene: TRBV20-1
d_gene: .
abundance: .
j_gene: TRBJ2-7
CDR3aa: CSASASDEQYF
CDR3nt: TGCAGTGCTAGCGCCAGCGACGAGCAGTACTTC

v_gene: TRBV29-1
d_gene: TRBD1
abundance: .
j_gene: TRBJ2-3
CDR3aa: CSVRQGAPDTQYF
CDR3nt: TGCAGCGTGAGACAGGGCGCCCCAGATACGCAGTATTTT

v_gene: TRBV6-4
d_gene: TRBD1
abundance: once
j_gene: TRBJ1-6
CDR3aa: CASSDFGGLYGTAIPPLHF
CDR3nt: TGTGCCAGCAGTGACTTCGGAGGCTTATACGGGACAGCTATTCCACCCCTCCACTTT

v_gene: TRBV20-1
d_gene: .
abundance: .
j_gene: TRBJ1-6
CDR3aa: CSAGGTGKSPLHF
CDR3nt: TGCAGTGCGGGTGGGACCGGGAAATCACCCCTCCACTTT

v_gene: TRBV7-2
d_gene: .
abundance: .
j_gene: TRBJ2-7
CDR3aa: CASSLVPSYEQYF
CDR3nt: TGTGCCAGCAGCTTAGTTCCGTCCTACGAGCAGTACTTC

v_gene: TRBV6-6
d_gene: TRBD2
abundance: .
j_gene: TRBJ2-5
CDR3aa: CAILGRGGQETQYF
CDR3nt: TGTGCCATCCTAGGGCGGGGGGGCCAAGAGACCCAGTACTTC

v_gene: TRBV7-8
d_gene: .
abundance: .
j_gene: TRBJ2-7
CDR3aa: CASSLEGGLAYEQYF
CDR3nt: TGTGCCAGCAGCTTGGAGGGGGGACTCGCCTACGAGCAGTACTTC

v_gene: TRBV11-1
d_gene: .
abundance: once
j_gene: TRBJ1-2
CDR3aa: CASSFRNGYTF
CDR3nt: TGTGCCAGCAGCTTCAGAAATGGCTACACCTTC

v_gene: TRBV5-1
d_gene: .
abundance: .
j_gene: TRBJ2-7
CDR3aa: CASSLGLVAYEQYF
CDR3nt: TGCGCCAGCAGCTTGGGACTAGTTGCCTACGAGCAGTACTTC

v_gene: TRBV7-6
d_gene: .
abundance: .
j_gene: TRBJ2-7
CDR3aa: CASSSSGRSYEQYF
CDR3nt: TGTGCCAGCAGTTCCTCTGGAAGGTCCTACGAGCAGTACTTC

v_gene: TRBV20-1
d_gene: .
abundance: .
j_gene: TRBJ1-3
CDR3aa: CSAMTIGFGNTIYF
CDR3nt: TGCAGTGCTATGACAATTGGATTTGGAAACACCATATATTTT

v_gene: TRBV2
d_gene: .
abundance: .
j_gene: TRBJ2-2
CDR3aa: CASRLQWGANTGELFF
CDR3nt: TGTGCCAGCAGACTACAGTGGGGGGCCAACACCGGGGAGCTGTTTTTT

v_gene: TRBV6-5
d_gene: TRBD2
abundance: .
j_gene: TRBJ2-1
CDR3aa: CASSYSGSGDPNEQFF
CDR3nt: TGTGCCAGCAGTTACTCTGGTAGCGGGGACCCCAATGAGCAGTTCTTC

v_gene: TRBV3-1
d_gene: .
abundance: once
j_gene: TRBJ1-1
CDR3aa: CASSRQPLNTEAFF
CDR3nt: TGTGCCAGCAGCCGCCAGCCTTTGAACACTGAAGCTTTCTTT

v_gene: TRBV7-3
d_gene: .
abundance: .
j_gene: TRBJ2-1
CDR3aa: CASSEGSYNEQFF
CDR3nt: TGTGCCAGCAGCGAGGGGTCCTACAATGAGCAGTTCTTC

v_gene: TRBV12-3/TRBV12-4
d_gene: .
abundance: .
j_gene: TRBJ1-1
CDR3aa: CASLFTANTEAFF
CDR3nt: TGTGCCAGCCTGTTCACCGCGAACACTGAAGCTTTCTTT

v_gene: TRBV12-3/TRBV12-4
d_gene: .
abundance: .
j_gene: TRBJ1-2
CDR3aa: CASSPGRQANYGYTF
CDR3nt: TGTGCCAGCAGTCCAGGTCGACAGGCAAACTATGGCTACACCTTC

v_gene: TRBV12-3/TRBV12-4
d_gene: TRBD1
abundance: .
j_gene: TRBJ1-1
CDR3aa: CASRGQAFEAFF
CDR3nt: TGTGCCAGCAGAGGACAGGCCTTTGAAGCTTTCTTT

v_gene: TRBV20-1
d_gene: .
abundance: .
j_gene: TRBJ1-2
CDR3aa: CSAPIDRANYGYTF
CDR3nt: TGCAGTGCGCCTATAGACAGAGCTAACTATGGCTACACCTTC

v_gene: TRBV5-1
d_gene: .
abundance: .
j_gene: TRBJ2-1
CDR3aa: CASTGDFYNEQFF
CDR3nt: TGCGCCAGCACGGGGGACTTTTACAATGAGCAGTTCTTC

v_gene: TRBV9
d_gene: .
abundance: .
j_gene: TRBJ2-4
CDR3aa: CASSVGGSPSAKNIQYF
CDR3nt: TGTGCCAGCAGCGTAGGGGGCAGCCCCTCAGCCAAAAACATTCAGTACTTC

v_gene: TRBV12-3/TRBV12-4
d_gene: .
abundance: .
j_gene: TRBJ2-2
CDR3aa: CASTQWTGELFF
CDR3nt: TGTGCCAGCACTCAGTGGACCGGGGAGCTGTTTTTT

v_gene: TRBV29-1
d_gene: TRBD1
abundance: .
j_gene: TRBJ2-7
CDR3aa: CSVGQLYEQYF
CDR3nt: TGCAGCGTGGGACAGCTCTACGAGCAGTACTTC

v_gene: TRBV3-1
d_gene: .
abundance: .
j_gene: TRBJ1-2
CDR3aa: CASSQGSGSNYGYTF
CDR3nt: TGTGCCAGCAGCCAAGGATCAGGTTCCAACTATGGCTACACCTTC

v_gene: TRBV2
d_gene: .
abundance: .
j_gene: TRBJ2-5
CDR3aa: CASRVGQPAETQYF
CDR3nt: TGTGCCAGCAGGGTAGGGCAACCCGCGGAGACCCAGTACTTC

v_gene: TRBV7-6
d_gene: .
abundance: .
j_gene: TRBJ2-1
CDR3aa: CASSSYPRGSSYNEQFF
CDR3nt: TGTGCCAGCAGCTCCTATCCTCGGGGGAGCTCCTACAATGAGCAGTTCTTC

v_gene: TRBV9
d_gene: .
abundance: .
j_gene: TRBJ2-2
CDR3aa: CASSVHREPSGELFF
CDR3nt: TGTGCCAGCAGCGTGCACAGGGAACCCTCCGGGGAGCTGTTTTTT

v_gene: TRBV18
d_gene: .
abundance: .
j_gene: TRBJ2-3
CDR3aa: CASSPPLQGGTDTQYF
CDR3nt: TGTGCCAGCTCACCACCACTACAGGGCGGCACAGATACGCAGTATTTT

v_gene: TRBV7-2
d_gene: .
abundance: .
j_gene: TRBJ1-6
CDR3aa: CASSLVGGGGNSPLHF
CDR3nt: TGTGCCAGCAGCTTAGTAGGGGGGGGTGGCAATTCACCCCTCCACTTT

v_gene: TRBV7-9
d_gene: .
abundance: .
j_gene: TRBJ1-1
CDR3aa: CASSLTGTRTEAFF
CDR3nt: TGTGCCAGCAGCTTAACCGGGACAAGGACTGAAGCTTTCTTT

v_gene: TRBV2
d_gene: .
abundance: .
j_gene: TRBJ2-2
CDR3aa: CASGSDHGELFF
CDR3nt: TGTGCCAGCGGTAGCGATCACGGGGAGCTGTTTTTT

v_gene: TRBV12-3/TRBV12-4
d_gene: .
abundance: .
j_gene: TRBJ1-2
CDR3aa: CASSRSGTWAKDGYTF
CDR3nt: TGTGCCAGCAGTAGATCCGGGACATGGGCGAAGGATGGCTACACCTTC